The 6 T cell receptor beta chains given below trace back to one sample, sequenced in a study of blood T cell repertoires in COVID-19 (dated by TCRdb to about 2020). Library creation used the immunoSEQ multiplex PCR assay. TCRdb retrieved this table from immuneACCESS and kept in-frame rearrangements only. Not all clones are present; in checked studies, unresolved V genes account for under half, and no reason is known for the remainder. The table for this sample lists about 180,000 clones; roughly 85% of them were counted only once. Jointly, the top ten make up about a sixth of the sample. The sequencing sample was made of PBMCs or T cells enriched from blood (not recorded which). The source of these receptors is a man in his fifties or sixties who had recovered from COVID-19.

V usage is TRBV28 and J usage is TRBJ1-5; D is uncertain. V was trimmed by 9 bases and J by 7 bases, leaving 13 bases between them. The CDR3 runs 12 residues. Germline loops: CDR1 MDHEN, CDR2 SYDVKM. CDR3 nucleotides: TGTGCCAGTCACGCAGGAAACCAGCCCCAGCATTTT. Encoded protein: CASHAGNQPQHF.

The chain is built from TRBV28 and TRBJ2-7, with a tentative D call TRBD2 (6 bases). Germline loops: CDR1 MDHEN, CDR2 SYDVKM. V gave up 7 bases and J gave up 3 bases, with 16 bases separating them. The CDR3 loop spans 14 amino acids. The CDR3 is CASTYGGGGYEQYF. The CDR3 nucleotides read TGTGCCAGCACGTATGGGGGAGGCGGCTACGAGCAGTACTTC.

As DNA, the CDR3 is TGTGCCAGCAGCAAAGACAGGGGCACAGATACGCAGTATTTT. It translates to CASSKDRGTDTQYF. The chain joins TRBV5-4 to TRBJ2-3; 7 bases align to TRBD1. V lost 4 bases and J lost 1; bases outside the gene matches: 3. In germline, CDR1 is SGHNT, CDR2 YYREEE (reference sequence). The CDR3 is 14 residues long.

The V call is TRBV28, the J call TRBJ1-1, with a tentative D call TRBD1 (6 bases). The CDR3 runs to 15 residues. Trimming removed 6 bases from V and 3 bases from J, with 17 bases in between. In germline, CDR1 is MDHEN, CDR2 SYDVKM. This CDR3 reads CASSTRLGAYTEAFF. The CDR3 DNA sequence: TGTGCCAGCAGCACAAGGTTGGGGGCTTACACTGAAGCTTTCTTT.

The chain combines TRBV18 with TRBJ2-7; maybe TRBD2 (6 bases). Trimming stripped 0 bases from V and 7 bases from J, with 10 bases between. The length of the CDR3 is 13 residues. The germline CDR1 and CDR2 sequences are KGHSH and LQKENI. As DNA, the CDR3 is TGTGCCAGCTCACCACCCGGGACTGGGGAGCAGTACTTC. This codes for CASSPPGTGEQYF. The full variable domain, with the rest looked up from reference TRBV18 and TRBJ2-7, is NAGVMQNPRHLVRRRGQEARLRCSPMKGHSHVYWYRQLPEEGLKFMVYLQKENIIDESGMPKERFSAEFPKEGPSILRIQQVVRGDSAAYFCASSPPGTGEQYFGPGTRLTVT.

V is TRBV28 and J is TRBJ2-7, with 10 bases identical to TRBD2. The ends lost 6 bases at V and 7 bases at J; junction bases unmatched: 12. The germline V gene encodes CDR1 MDHEN and CDR2 SYDVKM. The CDR3 length is 15 residues. CDR3 bases: TGTGCCAGCAGGTTGGCTAGCGGGAGTTTTTATGAGCAGTACTTC. As protein: CASRLASGSFYEQYF.